This TCR beta chain was recovered during a study of cytomegalovirus exposure and HLA in healthy donors (dated by TCRdb to about 2017). Notes on the research overall: According to a later analysis, the roughly 130 validation repertoires were produced on the same platform as the 666 repertoires of the first cohort. The study aimed to test whether signatures of past pathogen exposure could be identified by cataloging public T cell receptors. In addition to the first cohort of around 670 subjects, a separate validation cohort of 120 different subjects was used. The study combined high-throughput TCR immunosequencing, statistical association of individual TCRs with disease status, and machine learning to predict cytomegalovirus infection status.

The donors were included in the validation cohort of over a hundred subjects, a group kept apart from the approximately 700-subject first cohort. The library relied on the immunoSEQ multiplex PCR assay. The study's processing was this. A statistical classification framework was developed to diagnose cytomegalovirus status using the catalog of TCR beta chain sequences. TCRdb carries this immuneACCESS record with in-frame sequences only. Its versions omit some clonotypes, under half of them owing to an unresolved V gene in the studies checked, with the rest unexplained. The D gene and trimming were derived from the DNA, and the V and J assignments and clone size from that table. The sample table records more than 200,000 clones; 87% of these occur just once. The ten largest clones add up to around 12% of the sample. V and J are trimmed by 8 bases and 9 bases, and the gene matches miss 18 bases of the junction. The CDR3, cysteine through phenylalanine, is 16 amino acids long. The read is trimmed to its CDR3 DNA, 48 bases read in frame from base 1. Per the germline V gene (reference sequence), MNHEY is the CDR1 and SMNVEV is the CDR2.

Overall results and qualifications from the work: Three of the identified cytomegalovirus-associated TCR beta chains were confirmed in vitro to be specific for cytomegalovirus antigens. A total of about 150 TCR beta chains were listed by the study as associated with cytomegalovirus. A later analysis found that TCRs clustered in the first cohort also tended to co-occur in the 120 or so validation repertoires, with approximately 93% of cluster scores above 0. A later analysis lacked HLA typing for the validation cohort, so it scored co-occurrence in that cohort across all 110 or so repertoires. While some public TCRs were present in many individuals, most TCR sequences turned up only very rarely across donors. It was suggested by the authors that the approach could potentially be generalized to other disease states and immunological phenotypes. Cytomegalovirus status was reported to be diagnosed by the classifier with high specificity and sensitivity in both the original and validation cohorts.

Points on this clone: Its antigen is not yet known. Within one base of it there is no much larger clone, and no base qualities were kept.

Sequencing used PBMCs. The clonotype comes from a man in his late teens or twenties in good health and CMV-seropositive. Recombination joined TRBV27 with TRBJ2-1; TRBD2 matches 8 bases in the middle. The bases are TGTGCCAGCCGGTCCTCAGCGGGAGCCCCTGGGAGTGAGCAGTTCTTC. Its protein is CASRSSAGAPGSEQFF.